This record covers a single T cell receptor (beta chain). Its specificity is not known. The assay that was used to sequence DNA from cultured CD4+ T cells was the Oncomine TCR Beta short-read assay. It was from cultured CD4+ T cells that genomic DNA was extracted. Via MiXCR, TCRdb re-called the PCR reads, giving one row per CDR3 protein. The sample carries about 3,300 distinct CDR3 sequences, around three quarters recorded once. Described treatment: roughly 10-day PBMC culture with coronavirus spike peptide pools or control peptides (ViraFEST assay). Peptide pools at 8.5 to 10 ug/ml, together with approximately 10 IU/ml IL-2, were added to cultures of 1.5 million to 2.5 million PBMCs per well. This entry is derived from a study of vaccination and CD4 T cells after COVID-19. Study details: Convalescent individuals numbered four females and six males, two being Hispanic. Post-vaccine specimens were obtained a median approximately 70 days after dose two (range 14 to 241).

This CDR3 has 14 residues. Germline V gene lookup returns CDR1 SGHTA and CDR2 FQGNSA. Trimming stripped 6 bases from V and 1 base from J, with 9 bases between. Material: CD4+ T cells from blood, cultured in vitro. The source is a human donor who had recovered from COVID-19. This chain joins TRBV7-2 and TRBJ2-2; D is perhaps TRBD1 (5 bases). As DNA, the CDR3 is TGTGCCAGCAGACATGACAGGAACACCGGGGAGCTGTTTTTT. This translates into CASRHDRNTGELFF.